This TCR beta chain was captured in a study of cytomegalovirus exposure and HLA in healthy donors (dated by TCRdb to 2016 to 2017). Regarding the research as a whole: An earlier analysis of several hundred of the donors reported about 260 Gb of sequence data and 100 million to 120 million unique TCR beta sequences obtained from about 179 million T cells. An early release that covered approximately 600 HLA-typed donors contained approximately 300 gigabases of sequencing data and roughly 84 million unique TCR sequences. Among the roughly 390 genotyped donors, around 81% belonged to the genetic ancestry cluster associated with self-reported Caucasian donors. The aim of the study was to test whether cataloging public T cell receptors could identify signatures of past pathogen exposure. The study profiled the T cell repertoires of about 640 subjects by immunosequencing and related them to cytomegalovirus serostatus. In addition to the first cohort of around 670 subjects, a separate validation cohort of approximately 130 different subjects was used. The study combined high-throughput TCR immunosequencing, statistical association of individual TCRs with disease status, and machine learning to predict cytomegalovirus infection status. A later analysis re-analyzed previously published TCR beta repertoires from hundreds of donors and added high-resolution HLA genotyping to study TCR occurrence patterns. In the later analysis, no new phenotypic data were used to find candidate immune exposures; instead, reliance was placed on TCR beta sequences and their occurrence across donors. In an earlier analysis of 587 of the donors, high-throughput TCR beta sequencing was used to judge whether each TCR beta V gene segment behaved as functional or pseudogenic. Alongside the repertoire data, information on donor age, sex, ethnicity and CMV serostatus was compiled. A later genetic analysis took genome-wide SNP genotypes for 398 of the 666 donors and used that subset as a discovery cohort. All discovery cohort repertoires had been generated on a single sequencing platform. HLA typing included class I and class II loci at four-digit resolution. Typing coverage varied by locus: about 629-630 donors for A, B, C, DRB1 and DQB1; under 550 for DQA1; over 600 for DPA1; 400 to 480 for DPB1. Roughly five DR-DQ haplotypes were handled as single units for association and clustering because linkage in the cohort was strong. Among about 360 genotyped donors of the cohort, an average of approximately 250,000 unique TCR beta nucleotide sequences were sequenced per donor, around a sixth of them non-productive.

The library relied on the immunoSEQ multiplex PCR assay. A mixture of 60 forward primers for TCR Vbeta segments and 13 reverse primers for TCR Jbeta segments was used in the multiplex PCR. The CDR3 region of rearranged TCR beta genes was amplified from genomic DNA by a multiplex PCR assay. Amplified TCR beta libraries were sequenced as 87-base-pair reads on the Illumina HiSeq System. The original pipeline was this. A later analysis tallied about 77 million unique TCR beta chains across the 666 repertoires, and approximately 12 million of those chains were shared by two or more donors. A nearest-neighbor algorithm error-corrected the raw reads and collapsed the reads into unique sequences, merging closely related sequences to remove PCR and sequencing errors. To assign V, D and J gene segments, CDR3 sequences were aligned to IMGT reference sequences. For a sequence to be retained, a match of at least six nucleotides was required to both a V gene segment and a J gene segment. A rearrangement counted as productive if the CDR3 had no stop codons and remained in frame with V and J, and every other rearrangement counted as non-productive. CDR3 was defined according to IMGT convention as the region running from the second conserved V-encoded cysteine to the conserved J-encoded phenylalanine. In an earlier analysis of more than 550 of the donors, sequences lacking an unambiguous match to a single V gene segment were excluded. In an earlier analysis of 587 of the donors, a V segment was called functional when productive rearrangements were above 56.7%, and segregating when the standard deviation between donors exceeded 5%. A statistical classification framework was developed to diagnose cytomegalovirus status using the catalog of TCR beta chain sequences. In a later analysis, V and J genes were assigned by comparing TCR nucleotide sequences against IMGT/GENE-DB human TR gene sequences. A later analysis assigned CDR3 sequences and most-parsimonious VDJ recombination scenarios with the TCRdist pipeline. In a later analysis, each TCR beta chain was defined by its CDR3 amino acid sequence together with its V-gene family, and reads without a unique V-gene family were excluded. A later analysis removed 450 to 600 highly shared, low-generation-probability nucleotide sequences to deal with suspected cross-contamination and a sequencing artifact. For each public chain, a later analysis derived a clonal expansion index from normalized ranks of inferred template counts within each repertoire. Generation probabilities in a later analysis came from a VDJ recombination model fitted to out-of-frame rearrangements, and those results were checked against IGoR. Hypergeometric tests were used in a later analysis to score TCR-TCR, TCR-HLA and TCR-CMV co-occurrence, with a repertoire-size bias correction applied to the TCR pairs. To estimate false discovery rates, a later analysis permuted the HLA or CMV assignments 20 times. A later analysis grouped co-occurring TCRs with DBSCAN, adding TCRdist sequence similarity when clustering within HLA-allele-positive subsets. Co-occurrence clustering excluded repertoires with fewer than 30,000 or more than 120,000 public chains, plus five with anomalous nucleotide sharing. TCRdb stores this immuneACCESS table with in-frame sequences only. Part of the clones is absent; in the studies checked, under half of the shortfall reflects unresolved V genes, and no reason is known for the rest. V, J and clone size are taken as reported in that table, and D and trimming were inferred from the DNA itself. The sample table contains about 160,000 clones; only one count was recorded for approximately 81% of them. The ten largest clones take up approximately 2.4% of the sample.

Results the study describes overall, beyond this receptor: According to a later analysis, TCR association rates differed among HLA loci, with DRB1 alleles showing the most associated TCRs and HLA-C alleles showing the fewest. A further reported finding was that TCR beta sequences accurately predicted the HLA-A and HLA-B alleles for most subjects in the first cohort. Roughly uniform sequencing depth across donors was assumed in presence/absence analyses, although this assumption may not hold. Linkage disequilibrium might explain the correlated functional status among segregating V segments, but an unknown experimental factor could not be excluded. In an earlier analysis of around 500 of the donors, most TCR beta V segments appeared in productive rearrangements about 90% or about 30% of the time, broadly matching IMGT annotations. Only TCR beta chains were sequenced in this cohort, and the absence of alpha or paired-chain data limited detectable features. Specific HLA alleles were associated with more than 15,000 TCR beta sequences at a false discovery rate of 0.05 in a later analysis. A later analysis found that HLA-associated TCR beta chains were more clonally expanded and had lower generation probabilities than equally common non-associated chains. It was suggested by the authors that the approach could potentially be generalized to other disease states and immunological phenotypes. Because HLA typing was missing for some donors at each locus, association tests included only the typed subset. In a later genetic analysis, fewer N-insertions in productive TCRs were reported among donors in an Asian-associated ancestry cluster than the roughly 640-donor mean. Over 15 rarely observed V segments, including chromosome 9 orphons, were excluded from the earlier analysis of 550 to 700 of the donors because counts were too low. Immune exposure information for the cohort was limited to CMV serostatus. The study gave a list of some 150 TCR beta chains associated with cytomegalovirus. Because the 87-base-pair reads could not distinguish some IMGT-functional V segments, including TRBV6-2 and TRBV6-3, those segments were excluded. A few of the identified cytomegalovirus-associated TCR beta chains were confirmed in vitro to be specific for cytomegalovirus antigens. A later analysis found that most CMV-associated TCR beta chains appeared HLA-restricted, with HLA associations seemingly driven largely by CMV exposure. In a later analysis, several top co-occurrence clusters were reported to appear linked to parvovirus B19, influenza, CMV and Epstein-Barr virus. Strong co-occurrence of HLA alleles, especially DR and DQ, made assigning TCR associations to individual alleles difficult. Across donors, most TCR sequences were observed very rarely, whereas some public TCRs were present in many individuals. In a later genetic analysis, a missense DCLRE1C variant was associated with V-gene and J-gene trimming of TCR beta chains, and the association was replicated in an independent cohort. A cluster of highly shared sequence variants was judged likely to represent a technical artifact of the sequencing pipeline. The classifier was reported to diagnose cytomegalovirus status with high specificity and sensitivity in both the original cohort and the validation cohort.

The cohort was made up of approximately 670 healthy bone marrow donors. Cohort members were all nominally healthy when sampled, although unrecorded immune exposures were likely present. The donor was CMV seronegative and was included in the group of a few hundred seronegative cohort members. Each donor provided a peripheral blood sample, and peripheral blood mononuclear cells were used for TCR beta sequencing. Genomic DNA extraction from the blood cell samples was performed with the Qiagen DNeasy Blood Extraction Kit. As regards this clone: Its specific antigen is unknown. The record has no base qualities; no much larger clone is one base away.

The CDR3 contains 20 residues, cysteine and phenylalanine counted. Kept here is only the CDR3 DNA, which spans 60 bases and is read in frame from base 1. The germline V and J ends show losses of 1 base and 4 bases respectively, and no gene match explains 14 bases of the junction. Taken from the germline V gene (reference sequence), the CDR1 and CDR2 loops are MNHEY and SMNVEV. The rearranged chain carries TRBV27 and TRBJ2-3; 13 bases in between match TRBD2. This clonotype was obtained from a female donor in good health and CMV-seronegative. Material for sequencing was PBMCs. The CDR3 protein is CASSLYRPTLTSGRSDTQYF. The DNA sequence is TGTGCCAGCAGTTTATATCGGCCTACTCTGACTAGCGGGAGGTCAGATACGCAGTATTTT.